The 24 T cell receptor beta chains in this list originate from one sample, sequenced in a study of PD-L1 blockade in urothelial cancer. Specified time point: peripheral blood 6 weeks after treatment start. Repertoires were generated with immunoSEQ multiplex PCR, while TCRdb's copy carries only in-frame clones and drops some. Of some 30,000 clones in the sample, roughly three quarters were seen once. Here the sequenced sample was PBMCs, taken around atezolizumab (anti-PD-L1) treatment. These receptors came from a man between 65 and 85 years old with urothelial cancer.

The CDR3 region has the DNA TGTGCCAGTAGTCCAACAGGGGCCACCGGGGAGCTGTTTTTT. Its protein product is CASSPTGATGELFF. The chain couples TRBV19 to TRBJ2-2, with 7 bases that match TRBD1. The CDR3 is made up of 14 amino acids. The V gene end was trimmed by 5 bases and the J gene end by 4 bases; junction bases not matched to a gene: 4. CDR1 and CDR2 (germline): LNHDA, SQIVND (reference sequence).

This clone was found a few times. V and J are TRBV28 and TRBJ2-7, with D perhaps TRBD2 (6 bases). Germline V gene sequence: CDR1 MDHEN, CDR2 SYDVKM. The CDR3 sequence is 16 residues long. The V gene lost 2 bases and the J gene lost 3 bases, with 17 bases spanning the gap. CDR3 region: CASSLTQTRFSYEQYF. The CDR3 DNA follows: TGTGCCAGCAGTTTAACCCAGACTAGGTTTAGCTACGAGCAGTACTTC.

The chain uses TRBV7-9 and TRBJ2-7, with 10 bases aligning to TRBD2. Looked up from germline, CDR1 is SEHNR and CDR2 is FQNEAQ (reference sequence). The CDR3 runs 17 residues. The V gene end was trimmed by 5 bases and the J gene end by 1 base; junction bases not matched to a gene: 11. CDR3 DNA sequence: TGTGCCAGCAGCCTAGGTAGCGGGGGGTCCTATTCCTACGAGCAGTACTTC. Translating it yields CASSLGSGGSYSYEQYF.

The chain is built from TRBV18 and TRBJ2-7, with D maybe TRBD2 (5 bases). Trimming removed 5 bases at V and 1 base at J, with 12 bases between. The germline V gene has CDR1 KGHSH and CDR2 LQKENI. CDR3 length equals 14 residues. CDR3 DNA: TGTGCCAGCTCATTGATCCGGGGTTCCTACGAGCAGTACTTC. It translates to CASSLIRGSYEQYF.

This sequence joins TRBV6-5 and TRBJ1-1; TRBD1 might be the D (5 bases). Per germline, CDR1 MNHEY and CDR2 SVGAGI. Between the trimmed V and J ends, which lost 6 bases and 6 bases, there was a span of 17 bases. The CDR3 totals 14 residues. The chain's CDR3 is CASSASGRFSEAFF. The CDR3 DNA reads TGTGCCAGCAGCGCTTCAGGGCGGTTTTCTGAAGCTTTCTTT.

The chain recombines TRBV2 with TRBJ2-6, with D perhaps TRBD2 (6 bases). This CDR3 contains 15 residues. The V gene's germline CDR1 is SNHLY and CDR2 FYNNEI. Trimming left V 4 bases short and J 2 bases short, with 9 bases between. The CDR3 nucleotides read TGTGCCAGCAGTGCGGAGGGGACTGGGGCCAACGTCCTGACTTTC. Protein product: CASSAEGTGANVLTF.

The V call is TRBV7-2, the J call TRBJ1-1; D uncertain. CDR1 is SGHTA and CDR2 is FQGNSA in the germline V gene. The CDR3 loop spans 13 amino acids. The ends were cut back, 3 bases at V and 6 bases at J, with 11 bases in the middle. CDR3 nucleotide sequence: TGTGCCAGCAGCTTCACGGGTCCCGCTGAAGCTTTCTTT. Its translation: CASSFTGPAEAFF.

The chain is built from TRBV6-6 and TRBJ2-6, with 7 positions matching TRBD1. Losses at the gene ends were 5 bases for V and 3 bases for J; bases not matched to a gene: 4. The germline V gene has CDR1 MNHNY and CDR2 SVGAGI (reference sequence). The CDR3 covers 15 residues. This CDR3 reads CASSQGGGGANVLTF. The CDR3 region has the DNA TGTGCCAGCAGTCAAGGGGGCGGTGGGGCCAACGTCCTGACTTTC.

The CDR3 is CASSFVPSYEQYF. The CDR3, as DNA: TGTGCCAGCAGTTTCGTTCCCTCCTACGAGCAGTACTTC. This chain connects TRBV27 to TRBJ2-7; D is undetermined. Germline V gene lookup returns CDR1 MNHEY and CDR2 SMNVEV (reference sequence). V dropped 3 bases and J dropped 0 bases, with 6 bases sitting between them. The CDR3 spans 13 residues.

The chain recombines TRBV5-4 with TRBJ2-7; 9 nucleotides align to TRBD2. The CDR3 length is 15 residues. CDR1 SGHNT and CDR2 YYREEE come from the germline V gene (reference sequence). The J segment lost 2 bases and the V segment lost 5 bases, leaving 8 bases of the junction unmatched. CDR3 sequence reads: CASSLQAGGPYEQYF. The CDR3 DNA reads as TGTGCCAGCAGTCTGCAAGCGGGAGGACCCTACGAGCAGTACTTC.

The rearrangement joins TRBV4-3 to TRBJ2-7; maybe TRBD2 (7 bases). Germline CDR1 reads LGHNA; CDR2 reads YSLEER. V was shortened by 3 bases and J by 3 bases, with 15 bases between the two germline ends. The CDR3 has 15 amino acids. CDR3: CASSQGRGTYYEQYF. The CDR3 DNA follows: TGCGCCAGCAGCCAGGGGAGGGGGACATACTACGAGCAGTACTTC.

CDR3 loop: CASSQDLRYRQFF. In nucleotides, the CDR3 is TGCGCCAGCAGCCAAGATTTGAGGTATCGGCAGTTCTTC. This chain links TRBV4-1 with TRBJ2-1, with D hard to call. Trimming pared 0 bases from V and 12 bases from J, leaving 12 bases between. This CDR3 has 13 amino acids. The V gene's germline CDR1 is MGHRA and CDR2 YSYEKL.

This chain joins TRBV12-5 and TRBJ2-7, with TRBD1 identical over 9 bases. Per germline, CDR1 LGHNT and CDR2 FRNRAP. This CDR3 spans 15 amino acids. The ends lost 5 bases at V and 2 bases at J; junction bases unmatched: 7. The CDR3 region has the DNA TGTGCTAGTGGTCCAGCCCGGGACAGGGCCTACGAGCAGTACTTC. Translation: CASGPARDRAYEQYF.

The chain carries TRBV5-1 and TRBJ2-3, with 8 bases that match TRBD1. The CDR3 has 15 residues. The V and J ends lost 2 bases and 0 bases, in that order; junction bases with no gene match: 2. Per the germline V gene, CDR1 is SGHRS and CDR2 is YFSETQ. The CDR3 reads CASSFTGGSTDTQYF. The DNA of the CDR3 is TGCGCCAGCAGCTTTACAGGGGGGAGCACAGATACGCAGTATTTT.

The DNA of the CDR3 is TGTGCCAGCAGCCGCGGGGGCTACAATGAGCAGTTCTTC. It is translated as CASSRGGYNEQFF. The chain is built from TRBV11-3 and TRBJ2-1, with 7 bases identical to TRBD2. Germline loops: CDR1 SGHNT, CDR2 YENEEA. CDR3 length: 13 residues. Trimming removed 5 bases from V and 3 bases from J; junction bases left unmatched: 1.

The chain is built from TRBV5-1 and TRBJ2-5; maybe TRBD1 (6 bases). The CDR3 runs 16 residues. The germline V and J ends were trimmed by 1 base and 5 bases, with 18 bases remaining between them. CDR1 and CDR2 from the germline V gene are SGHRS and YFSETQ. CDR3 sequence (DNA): TGCGCCAGCAGCTTGAAACAGGGCTTCCCTGGGGAGACCCAGTACTTC. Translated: CASSLKQGFPGETQYF.

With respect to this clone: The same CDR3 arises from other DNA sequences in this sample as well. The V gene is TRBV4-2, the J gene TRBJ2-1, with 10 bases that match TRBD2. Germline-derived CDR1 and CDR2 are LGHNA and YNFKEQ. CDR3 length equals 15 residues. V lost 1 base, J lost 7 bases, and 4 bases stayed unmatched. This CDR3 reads CASSQGTSGGNEQFF. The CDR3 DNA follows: TGTGCCAGCAGCCAAGGGACTAGCGGCGGAAATGAGCAGTTCTTC.

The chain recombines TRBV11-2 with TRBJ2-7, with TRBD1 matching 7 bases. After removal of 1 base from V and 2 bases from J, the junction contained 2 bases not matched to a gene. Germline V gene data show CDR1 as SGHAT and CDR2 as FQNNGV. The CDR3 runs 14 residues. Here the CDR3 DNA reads TGTGCCAGCAGCTTAGTCGGGACAGCCTACGAGCAGTACTTC. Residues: CASSLVGTAYEQYF.

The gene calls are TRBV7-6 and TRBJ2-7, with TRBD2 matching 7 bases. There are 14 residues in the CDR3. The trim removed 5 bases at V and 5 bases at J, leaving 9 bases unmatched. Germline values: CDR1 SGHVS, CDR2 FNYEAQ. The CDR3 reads CASSHGGVLNEQYF. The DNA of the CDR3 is TGTGCCAGCAGCCATGGGGGGGTTTTAAACGAGCAGTACTTC.

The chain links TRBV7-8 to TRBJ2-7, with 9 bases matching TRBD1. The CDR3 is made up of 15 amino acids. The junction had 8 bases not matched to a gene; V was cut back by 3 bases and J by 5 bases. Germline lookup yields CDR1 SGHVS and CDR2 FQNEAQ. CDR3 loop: CASSFNRGRLNEQYF. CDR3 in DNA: TGTGCCAGCAGCTTTAACAGGGGGCGTCTCAACGAGCAGTACTTC.

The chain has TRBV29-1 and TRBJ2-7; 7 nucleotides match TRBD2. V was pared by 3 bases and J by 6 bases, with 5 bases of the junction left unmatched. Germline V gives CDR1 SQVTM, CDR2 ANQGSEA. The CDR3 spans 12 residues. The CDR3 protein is CSVETSSTEQYF. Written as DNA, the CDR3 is TGCAGCGTTGAGACTAGCTCCACCGAGCAGTACTTC.

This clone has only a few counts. In DNA, the CDR3 is TGTGCCAGCAGCTTGATGCTGGACATGAACACTGAAGCTTTCTTT. This gives the protein CASSLMLDMNTEAFF. The chain is built from TRBV5-5 and TRBJ1-1; D might be TRBD1 (5 bases). The V end lost 1 base, the J end lost 0 bases, and 10 bases lay between the germline ends. From germline, CDR1 is SGHKS and CDR2 YYEKEE (reference sequence). This CDR3 region has 15 residues.

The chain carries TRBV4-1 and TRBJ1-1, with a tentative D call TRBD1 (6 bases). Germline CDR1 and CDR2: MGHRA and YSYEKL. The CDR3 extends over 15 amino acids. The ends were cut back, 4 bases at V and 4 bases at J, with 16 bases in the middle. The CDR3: CASSPIGARGTEAFF. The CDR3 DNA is TGCGCCAGCAGCCCAATCGGAGCCAGGGGCACTGAAGCTTTCTTT.

The CDR3 loop is CASSLMARGWGTEAFF. Here the CDR3 DNA reads TGTGCCAGCAGTTTAATGGCCAGGGGGTGGGGCACTGAAGCTTTCTTT. The rearrangement links TRBV28 to TRBJ1-1, with 7 nucleotides matching TRBD1. This CDR3 has 16 amino acids. CDR1 is MDHEN and CDR2 is SYDVKM in the germline V gene. V dropped 2 bases and J dropped 4; count of bases not matched to a gene: 10.